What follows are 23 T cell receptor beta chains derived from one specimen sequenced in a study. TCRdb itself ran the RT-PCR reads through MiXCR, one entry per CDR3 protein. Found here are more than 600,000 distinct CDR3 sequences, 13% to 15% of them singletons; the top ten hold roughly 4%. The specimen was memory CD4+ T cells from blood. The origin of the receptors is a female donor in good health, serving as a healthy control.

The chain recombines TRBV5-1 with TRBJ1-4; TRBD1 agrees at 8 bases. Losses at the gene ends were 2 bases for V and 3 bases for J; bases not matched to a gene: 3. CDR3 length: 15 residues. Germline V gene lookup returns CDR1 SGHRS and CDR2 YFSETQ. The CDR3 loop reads CASSFEGQANEKLFF. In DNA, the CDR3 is TGCGCCAGCAGCTTCGAGGGACAGGCTAATGAAAAACTGTTTTTT.

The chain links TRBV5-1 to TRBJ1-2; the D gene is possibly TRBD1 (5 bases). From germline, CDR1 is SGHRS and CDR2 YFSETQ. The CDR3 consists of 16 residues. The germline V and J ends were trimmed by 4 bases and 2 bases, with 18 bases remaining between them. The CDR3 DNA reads TGCGCCAGCAGCCCTCAAGACAGCGCCTTAAACTATGGCTACACCTTC. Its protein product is CASSPQDSALNYGYTF. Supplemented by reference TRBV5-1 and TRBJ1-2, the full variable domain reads KAGVTQTPRYLIKTRGQQVTLSCSPISGHRSVSWYQQTPGQGLQFLFEYFSETQRNKGNFPGRFSGRQFSNSRSEMNVSTLELGDSALYLCASSPQDSALNYGYTFGSGTRLTVV.

The CDR3 spells CASSLGARDTSYEQYF. The CDR3 nucleotides read TGTGCCAGCAGCTTAGGGGCCCGGGACACTTCCTACGAGCAGTACTTC. The chain joins TRBV7-2 to TRBJ2-7, with a tentative D call TRBD1 (6 bases). The CDR3 extends over 16 amino acids. Germline CDR1 SGHTA, CDR2 FQGNSA. With 1 base removed from V and 1 base from J, the gap between germline ends came to 14 bases.

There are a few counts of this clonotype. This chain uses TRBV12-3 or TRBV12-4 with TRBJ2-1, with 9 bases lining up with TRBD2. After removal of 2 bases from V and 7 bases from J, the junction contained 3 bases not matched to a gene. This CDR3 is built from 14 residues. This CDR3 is CASSLLGLANEQFF. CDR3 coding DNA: TGTGCCAGCAGTTTACTGGGACTAGCTAATGAGCAGTTCTTC.

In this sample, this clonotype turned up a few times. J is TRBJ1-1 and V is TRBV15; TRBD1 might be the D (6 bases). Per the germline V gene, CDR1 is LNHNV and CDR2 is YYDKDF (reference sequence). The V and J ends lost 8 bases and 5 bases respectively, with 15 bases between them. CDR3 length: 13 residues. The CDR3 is CATLMGANTEAFF. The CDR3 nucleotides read TGTGCCACCCTCATGGGGGCGAATACTGAAGCTTTCTTT.

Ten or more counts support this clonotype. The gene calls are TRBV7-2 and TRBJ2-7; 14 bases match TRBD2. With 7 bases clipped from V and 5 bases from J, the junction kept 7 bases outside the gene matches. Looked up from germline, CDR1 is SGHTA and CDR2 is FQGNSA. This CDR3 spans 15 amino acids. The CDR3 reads CASTLRGLAGDEQYF. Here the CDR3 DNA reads TGTGCCAGCACCCTCCGGGGACTAGCGGGAGACGAGCAGTACTTC. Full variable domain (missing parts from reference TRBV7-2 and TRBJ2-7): GAGVSQSPSNKVTEKGKDVELRCDPISGHTALYWYRQSLGQGLEFLIYFQGNSAPDKSGLPSDRFSAERTGGSVSTLTIQRTQQEDSAVYLCASTLRGLAGDEQYFGPGTRLTVT.

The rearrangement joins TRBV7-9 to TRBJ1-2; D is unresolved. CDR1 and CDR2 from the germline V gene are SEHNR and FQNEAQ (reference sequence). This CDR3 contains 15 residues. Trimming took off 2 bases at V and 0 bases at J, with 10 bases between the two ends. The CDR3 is CASSLLEGPNYGYTF. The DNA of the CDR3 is TGTGCCAGCAGCTTACTTGAAGGGCCTAACTATGGCTACACCTTC.

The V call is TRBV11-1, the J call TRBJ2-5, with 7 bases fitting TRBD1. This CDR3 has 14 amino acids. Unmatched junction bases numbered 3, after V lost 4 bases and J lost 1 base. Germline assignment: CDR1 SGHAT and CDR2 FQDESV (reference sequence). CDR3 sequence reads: CASSSDRAQETQYF. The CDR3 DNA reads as TGTGCCAGCAGCTCAGACAGGGCCCAAGAGACCCAGTACTTC. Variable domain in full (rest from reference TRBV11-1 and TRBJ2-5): EAEVAQSPRYKITEKSQAVAFWCDPISGHATLYWYRQILGQGPELLVQFQDESVVDDSQLPKDRFSAERLKGVDSTLKIQPAELGDSAMYLCASSSDRAQETQYFGPGTRLLVL.

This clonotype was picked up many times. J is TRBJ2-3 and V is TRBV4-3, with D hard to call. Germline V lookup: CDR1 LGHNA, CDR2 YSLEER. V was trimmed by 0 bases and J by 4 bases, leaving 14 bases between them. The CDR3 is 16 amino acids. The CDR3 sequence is CASSQEFYNSADTQYF. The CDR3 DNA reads TGCGCCAGCAGCCAAGAATTTTACAATTCGGCAGATACGCAGTATTTT.

The CDR3 here is CASHGAAADNSPLHF. The CDR3 bases are TGCGCCAGCCATGGGGCGGCAGCAGATAATTCACCCCTCCACTTT. This rearrangement joins TRBV5-1 to TRBJ1-6, with a possible D match to TRBD1 (5 bases). V lost 7 bases and J 5 bases, leaving 16 bases between the germline ends. Germline CDR1 reads SGHRS; CDR2 reads YFSETQ. CDR3 length: 15 amino acids.

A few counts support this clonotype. The CDR3 here is CASSLGGAVGVTQYF. In DNA form, the CDR3 reads TGTGCCAGCAGCTTAGGGGGGGCCGTGGGCGTTACGCAGTATTTT. The chain carries TRBV11-2 and TRBJ2-3; D might be TRBD1 or TRBD2, each matching 6 bases. The CDR3 has 15 residues. Trimming stripped 1 base from V and 8 bases from J, with 16 bases between. CDR1 is SGHAT and CDR2 is FQNNGV in the germline V gene.

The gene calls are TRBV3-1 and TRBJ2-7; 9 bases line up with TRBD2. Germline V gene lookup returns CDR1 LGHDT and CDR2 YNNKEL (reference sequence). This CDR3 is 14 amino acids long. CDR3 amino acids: CERRKQRGAYEQYF. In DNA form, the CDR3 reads TGTGAAAGAAGAAAACAGCGGGGGGCCTACGAGCAGTACTTC.

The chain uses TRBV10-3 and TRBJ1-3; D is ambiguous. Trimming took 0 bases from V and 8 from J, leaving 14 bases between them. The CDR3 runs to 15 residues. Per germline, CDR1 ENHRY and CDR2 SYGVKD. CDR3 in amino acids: CAISESAASADTIYF. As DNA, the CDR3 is TGTGCCATCAGTGAGTCGGCGGCTTCGGCGGACACCATATATTTT.

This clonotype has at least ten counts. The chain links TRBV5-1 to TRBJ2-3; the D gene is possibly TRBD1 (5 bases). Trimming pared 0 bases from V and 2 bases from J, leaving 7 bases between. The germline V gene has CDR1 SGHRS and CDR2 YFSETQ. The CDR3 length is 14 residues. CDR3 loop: CASSLGQHTDTQYF. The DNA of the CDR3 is TGCGCCAGCAGCTTGGGACAGCACACAGATACGCAGTATTTT.

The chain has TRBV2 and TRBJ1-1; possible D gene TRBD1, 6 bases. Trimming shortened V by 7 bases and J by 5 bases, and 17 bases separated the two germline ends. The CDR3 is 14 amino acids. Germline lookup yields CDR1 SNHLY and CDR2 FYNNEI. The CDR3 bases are TGTGCCAGCAAGGATGGACAGAGGTTAACTGAAGCTTTCTTT. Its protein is CASKDGQRLTEAFF.

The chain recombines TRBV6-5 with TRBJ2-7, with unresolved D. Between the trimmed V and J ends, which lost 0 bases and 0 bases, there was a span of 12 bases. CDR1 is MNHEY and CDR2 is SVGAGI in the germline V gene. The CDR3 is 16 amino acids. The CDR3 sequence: CASSYSYAGSSYEQYF. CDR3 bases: TGTGCCAGCAGTTACTCTTATGCAGGCAGCTCCTACGAGCAGTACTTC.

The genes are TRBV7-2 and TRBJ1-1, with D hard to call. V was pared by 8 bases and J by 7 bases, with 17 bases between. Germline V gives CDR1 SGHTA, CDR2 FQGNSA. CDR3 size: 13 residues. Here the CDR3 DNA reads TGTGCCAGCGAACGGACGGGCGGCGTTGAAGCTTTCTTT. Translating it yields CASERTGGVEAFF.

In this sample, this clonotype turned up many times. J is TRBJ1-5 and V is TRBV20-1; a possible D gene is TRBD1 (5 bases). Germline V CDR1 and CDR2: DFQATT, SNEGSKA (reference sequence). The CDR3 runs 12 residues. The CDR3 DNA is TGCAGCCTGCGGGACGTCAATCAGCCCCAGCATTTT. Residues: CSLRDVNQPQHF.

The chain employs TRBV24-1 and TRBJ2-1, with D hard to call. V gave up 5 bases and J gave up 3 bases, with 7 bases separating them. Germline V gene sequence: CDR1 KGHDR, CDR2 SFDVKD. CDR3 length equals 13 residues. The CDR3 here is CATSAVDYNEQFF. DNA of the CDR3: TGTGCCACCAGTGCGGTGGACTACAATGAGCAGTTCTTC.

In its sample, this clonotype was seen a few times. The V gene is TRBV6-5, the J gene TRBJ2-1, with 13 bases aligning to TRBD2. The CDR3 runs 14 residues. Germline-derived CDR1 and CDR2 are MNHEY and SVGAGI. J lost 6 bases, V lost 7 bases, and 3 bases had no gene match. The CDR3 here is CASIRTSGSNEQFF. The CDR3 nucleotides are TGTGCCAGCATTCGGACTAGCGGGAGCAATGAGCAGTTCTTC.

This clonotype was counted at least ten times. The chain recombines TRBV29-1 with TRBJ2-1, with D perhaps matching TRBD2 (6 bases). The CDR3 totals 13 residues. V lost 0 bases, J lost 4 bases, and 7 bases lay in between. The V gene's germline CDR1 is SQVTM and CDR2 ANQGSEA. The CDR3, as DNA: TGCAGCGTTGAAGATCGGGGGTACAATGAGCAGTTCTTC. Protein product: CSVEDRGYNEQFF.

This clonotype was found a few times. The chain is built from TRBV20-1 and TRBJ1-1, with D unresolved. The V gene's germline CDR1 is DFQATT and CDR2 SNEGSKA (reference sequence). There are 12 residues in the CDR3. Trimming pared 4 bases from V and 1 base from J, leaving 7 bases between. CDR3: CSATVPNTEAFF. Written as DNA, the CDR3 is TGCAGTGCTACCGTCCCGAACACTGAAGCTTTCTTT.

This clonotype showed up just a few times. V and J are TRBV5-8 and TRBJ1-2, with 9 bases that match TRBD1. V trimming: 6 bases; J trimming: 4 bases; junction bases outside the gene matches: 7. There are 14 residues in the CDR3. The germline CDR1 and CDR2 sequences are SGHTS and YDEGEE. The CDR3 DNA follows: TGTGCCAGCAACGTCGGGGACAGGGTCTATGGCTACACCTTC. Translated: CASNVGDRVYGYTF. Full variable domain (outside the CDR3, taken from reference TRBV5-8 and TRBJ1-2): EAGVTQSPTHLIKTRGQQATLRCSPISGHTSVYWYQQALGLGLQFLLWYDEGEERNRGNFPPRFSGRQFPNYSSELNVNALELEDSALYLCASNVGDRVYGYTFGSGTRLTVV.